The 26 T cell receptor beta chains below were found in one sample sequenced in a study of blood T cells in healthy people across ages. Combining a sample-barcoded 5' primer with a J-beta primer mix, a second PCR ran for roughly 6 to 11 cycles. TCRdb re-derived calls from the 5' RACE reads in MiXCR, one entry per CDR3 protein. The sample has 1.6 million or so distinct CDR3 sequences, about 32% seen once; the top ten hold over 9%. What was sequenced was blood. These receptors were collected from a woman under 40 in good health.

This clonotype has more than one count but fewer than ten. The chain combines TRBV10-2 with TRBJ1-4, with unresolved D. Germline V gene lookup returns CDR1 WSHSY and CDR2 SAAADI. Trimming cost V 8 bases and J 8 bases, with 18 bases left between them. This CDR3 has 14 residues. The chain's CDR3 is CASRGQWLEEKLFF. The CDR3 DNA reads TGCGCCAGCCGAGGCCAGTGGTTGGAGGAAAAACTGTTTTTT.

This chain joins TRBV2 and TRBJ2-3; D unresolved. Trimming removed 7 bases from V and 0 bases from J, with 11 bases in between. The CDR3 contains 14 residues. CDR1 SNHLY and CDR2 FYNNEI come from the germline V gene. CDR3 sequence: CASKKPASTDTQYF. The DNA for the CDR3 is TGTGCCAGCAAAAAACCGGCTAGCACAGATACGCAGTATTTT. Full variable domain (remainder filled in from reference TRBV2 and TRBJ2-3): EPEVTQTPSHQVTQMGQEVILRCVPISNHLYFYWYRQILGQKVEFLVSFYNNEISEKSEIFDDQFSVERPDGSNFTLKIRSTKLEDSAMYFCASKKPASTDTQYFGPGTRLTVL.

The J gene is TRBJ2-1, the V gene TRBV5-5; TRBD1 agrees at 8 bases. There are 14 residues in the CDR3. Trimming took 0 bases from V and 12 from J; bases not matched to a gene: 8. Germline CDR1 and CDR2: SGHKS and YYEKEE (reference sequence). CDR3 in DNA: TGTGCCAGCAGCTTGGACAGGGGGACCGATGGGCAGTTCTTC. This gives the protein CASSLDRGTDGQFF.

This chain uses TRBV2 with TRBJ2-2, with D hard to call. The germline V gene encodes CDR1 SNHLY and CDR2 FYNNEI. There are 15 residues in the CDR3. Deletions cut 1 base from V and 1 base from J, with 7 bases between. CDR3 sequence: CASSEDSQNTGELFF. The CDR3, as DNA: TGTGCCAGCAGTGAAGATTCTCAGAACACCGGGGAGCTGTTTTTT.

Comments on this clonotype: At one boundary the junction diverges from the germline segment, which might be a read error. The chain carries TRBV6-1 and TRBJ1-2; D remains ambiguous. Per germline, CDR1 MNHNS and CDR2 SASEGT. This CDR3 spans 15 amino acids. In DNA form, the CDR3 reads TGTACCAGCACCCCTGAGCAGTTCTTTAACTATGGCTACACCTTC. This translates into CTSTPEQFFNYGYTF.

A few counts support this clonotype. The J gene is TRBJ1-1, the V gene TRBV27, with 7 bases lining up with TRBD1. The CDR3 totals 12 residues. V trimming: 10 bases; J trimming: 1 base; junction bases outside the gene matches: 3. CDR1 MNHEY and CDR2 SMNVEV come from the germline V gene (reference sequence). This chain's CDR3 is CATRQGNTEAFF. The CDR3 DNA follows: TGTGCCACTCGACAGGGGAACACTGAAGCTTTCTTT.

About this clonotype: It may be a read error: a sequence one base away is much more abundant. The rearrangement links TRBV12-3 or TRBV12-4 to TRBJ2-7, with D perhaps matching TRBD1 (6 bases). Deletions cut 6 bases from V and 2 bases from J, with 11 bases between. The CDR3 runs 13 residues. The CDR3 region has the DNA TGTGCCAGCAGGTCGGACAGTCCCTACGAGCAGTACTTC. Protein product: CASRSDSPYEQYF.

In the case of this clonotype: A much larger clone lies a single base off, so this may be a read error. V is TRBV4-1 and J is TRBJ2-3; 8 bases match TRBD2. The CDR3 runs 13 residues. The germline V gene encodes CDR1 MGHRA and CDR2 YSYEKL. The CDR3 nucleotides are TGCACCACCCGACTAGCGAGCACAGATACGCAGTATTTT. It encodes CTTRLASTDTQYF.

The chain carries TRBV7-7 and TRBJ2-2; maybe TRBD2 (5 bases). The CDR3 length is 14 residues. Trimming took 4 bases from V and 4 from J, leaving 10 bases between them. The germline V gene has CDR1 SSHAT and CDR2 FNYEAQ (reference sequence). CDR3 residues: CASSSDAGTGELFF. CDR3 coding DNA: TGTGCCAGCAGCTCCGATGCGGGCACCGGGGAGCTGTTTTTT.

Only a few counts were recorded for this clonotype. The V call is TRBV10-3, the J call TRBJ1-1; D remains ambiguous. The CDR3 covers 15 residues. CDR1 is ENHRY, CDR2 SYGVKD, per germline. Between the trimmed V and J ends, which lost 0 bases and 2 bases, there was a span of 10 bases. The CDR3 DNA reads TGTGCCATCAGTGAGTCGGGCACCAAAAACACTGAAGCTTTCTTT. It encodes CAISESGTKNTEAFF.

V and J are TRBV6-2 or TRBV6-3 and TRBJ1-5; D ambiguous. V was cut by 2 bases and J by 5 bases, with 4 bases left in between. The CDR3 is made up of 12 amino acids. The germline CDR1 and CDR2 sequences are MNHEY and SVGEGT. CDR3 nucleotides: TGTGCCAGCAGTTACCTGGATCAGCCCCAGCATTTT. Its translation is CASSYLDQPQHF.

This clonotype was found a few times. The DNA of the CDR3 is TGTGCCATCAGTGAAGTGCGCGCGGGGGGGACGAACACCGGGGAGCTGTTTTTT. Translation: CAISEVRAGGTNTGELFF. The gene calls are TRBV10-3 and TRBJ2-2; 9 bases map to TRBD2. Germline-derived CDR1 and CDR2 are ENHRY and SYGVKD. V lost 3 bases, J lost 0 bases, and 8 bases stayed unmatched. CDR3 length equals 18 residues.

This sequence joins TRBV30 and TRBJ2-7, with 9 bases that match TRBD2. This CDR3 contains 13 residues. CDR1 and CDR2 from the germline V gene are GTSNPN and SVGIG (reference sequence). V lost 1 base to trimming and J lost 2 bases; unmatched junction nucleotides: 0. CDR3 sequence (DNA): TGTGCCTGGAGTGAGCGGGAGGCCTACGAGCAGTACTTC. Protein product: CAWSEREAYEQYF.

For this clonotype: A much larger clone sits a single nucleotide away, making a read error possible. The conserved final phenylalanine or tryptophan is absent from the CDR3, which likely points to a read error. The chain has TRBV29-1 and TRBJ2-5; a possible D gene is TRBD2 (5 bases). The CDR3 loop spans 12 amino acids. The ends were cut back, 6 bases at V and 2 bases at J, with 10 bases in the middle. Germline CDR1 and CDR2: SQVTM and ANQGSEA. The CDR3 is CSVSGGQETQYL. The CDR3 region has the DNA TGCAGCGTATCAGGAGGTCAAGAGACCCAGTACCTC.

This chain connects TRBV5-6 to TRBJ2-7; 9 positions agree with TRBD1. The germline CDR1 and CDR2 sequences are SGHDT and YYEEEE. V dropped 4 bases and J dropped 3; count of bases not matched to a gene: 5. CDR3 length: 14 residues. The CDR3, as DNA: TGTGCCAGCAGCGCGGACAGGGGCGTCTACGAGCAGTACTTC. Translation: CASSADRGVYEQYF.

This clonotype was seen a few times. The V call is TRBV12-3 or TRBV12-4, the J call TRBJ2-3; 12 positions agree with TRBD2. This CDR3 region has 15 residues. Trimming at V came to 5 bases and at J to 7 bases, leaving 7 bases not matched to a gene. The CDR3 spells CASSRTSGDGNTQYF. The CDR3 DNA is TGTGCCAGCAGTCGGACTAGCGGGGACGGAAATACGCAGTATTTT.

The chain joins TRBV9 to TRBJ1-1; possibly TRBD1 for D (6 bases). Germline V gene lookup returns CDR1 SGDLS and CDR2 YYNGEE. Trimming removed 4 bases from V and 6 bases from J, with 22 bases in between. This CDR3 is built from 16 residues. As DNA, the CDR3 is TGTGCCAGCAGCCCAACGGGGGGGCGGCTTAGCGCTGAAGCTTTCTTT. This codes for CASSPTGGRLSAEAFF.

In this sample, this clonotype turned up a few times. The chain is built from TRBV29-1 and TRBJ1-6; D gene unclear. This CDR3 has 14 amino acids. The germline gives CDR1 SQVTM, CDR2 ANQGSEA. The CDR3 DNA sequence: TGCATTCCGGGAGGGAGGTACAATAATTCACCCCTCCACTTT. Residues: CIPGGRYNNSPLHF. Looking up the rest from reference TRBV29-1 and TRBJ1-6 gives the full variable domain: SAVISQKPSRDICQRGTSLTIQCQVDSQVTMMFWYRQQPGQSLTLIATANQGSEATYESGFVIDKFPISRPNLTFSTLTVSNMSPEDSSIYLCIPGGRYNNSPLHFGNGTRLTVT.

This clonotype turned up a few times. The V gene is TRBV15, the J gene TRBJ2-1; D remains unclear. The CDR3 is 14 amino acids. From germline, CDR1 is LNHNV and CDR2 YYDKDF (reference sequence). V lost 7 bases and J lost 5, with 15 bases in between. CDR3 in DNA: TGTGCCACCACTAAGACAATTCCCGACAATGAGCAGTTCTTC. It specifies CATTKTIPDNEQFF.

The CDR3 here is CASRQDMGQVLEQYF. For the CDR3, the DNA is TGTGCCAGCAGGCAAGATATGGGACAGGTGCTTGAGCAGTACTTC. V usage is TRBV11-2 and J usage is TRBJ2-7, with TRBD1 matching 8 bases. Unmatched junction bases numbered 14, after V lost 6 bases and J lost 7 bases. Germline CDR1 and CDR2: SGHAT and FQNNGV. CDR3 length: 15 amino acids.

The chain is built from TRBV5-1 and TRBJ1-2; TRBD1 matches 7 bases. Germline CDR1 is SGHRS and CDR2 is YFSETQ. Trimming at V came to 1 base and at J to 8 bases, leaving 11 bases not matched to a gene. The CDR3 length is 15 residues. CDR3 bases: TGCGCCAGCAGCTTGAGAGGGGGCGCATCAGGAGGCTACACCTTC. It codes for CASSLRGGASGGYTF.

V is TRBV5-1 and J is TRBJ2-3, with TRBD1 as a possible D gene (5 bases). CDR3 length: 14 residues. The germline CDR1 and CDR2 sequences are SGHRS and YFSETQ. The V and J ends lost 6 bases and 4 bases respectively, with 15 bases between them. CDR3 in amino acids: CASKDTPGADTQYF. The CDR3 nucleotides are TGCGCCAGCAAGGACACCCCCGGCGCAGATACGCAGTATTTT.

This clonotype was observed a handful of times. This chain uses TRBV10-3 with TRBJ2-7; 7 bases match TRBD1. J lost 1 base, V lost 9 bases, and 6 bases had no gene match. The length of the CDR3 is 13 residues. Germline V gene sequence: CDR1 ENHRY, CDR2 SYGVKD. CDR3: CAIGGQESYEQYF. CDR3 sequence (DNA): TGTGCCATAGGCGGACAGGAATCCTACGAGCAGTACTTC.

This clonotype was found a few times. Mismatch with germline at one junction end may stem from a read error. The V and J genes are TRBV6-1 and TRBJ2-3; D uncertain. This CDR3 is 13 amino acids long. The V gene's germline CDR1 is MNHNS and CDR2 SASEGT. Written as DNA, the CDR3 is TGTGTCAGCAGTGAAGAGACCACAGATACGCAGTATTTT. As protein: CVSSEETTDTQYF.

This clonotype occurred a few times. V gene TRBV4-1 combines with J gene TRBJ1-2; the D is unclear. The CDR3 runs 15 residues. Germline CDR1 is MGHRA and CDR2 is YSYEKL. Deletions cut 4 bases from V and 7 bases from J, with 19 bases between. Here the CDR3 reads CASSLPGTAARGYTF. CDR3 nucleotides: TGCGCCAGCAGCCTCCCGGGTACAGCAGCGCGTGGCTACACCTTC.

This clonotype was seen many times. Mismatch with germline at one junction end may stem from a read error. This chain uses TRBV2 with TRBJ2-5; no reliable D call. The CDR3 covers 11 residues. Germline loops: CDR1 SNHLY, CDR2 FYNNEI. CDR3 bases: TGTGCCAGCAGCGAAGCAGAGACCCAGTACTTC. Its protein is CASSEAETQYF.